The clone carrying this TCR beta chain has only one observation. Its antigen is undetermined. The CDR3 is made up of 18 amino acids. Trimming cost V 5 bases and J 3 bases, with 23 bases left between them. CDR1 is LNHDA and CDR2 is SQIVND in the germline V gene (reference sequence). These data are taken from a study of cytomegalovirus exposure and HLA in healthy donors. About the research overall: Within the Caucasian-associated ancestry cluster were more than 75% of the 350 to 400 genotyped donors.

Study-wide results and caveats: Most CMV-associated TCR beta chains were later found to appear HLA-restricted. Cytomegalovirus-associated status was assigned to roughly 160 TCR beta chains.

Whereas donors were nominally healthy upon sampling, unrecorded immune exposures were probable. In the PCR, 60 Vbeta and 13 Jbeta primers were used. Libraries were prepared by immunoSEQ multiplex PCR; TCRdb keeps only in-frame clonotypes and omits some of them. The table records approximately 140,000 clones, around 79% of them present only once. This receptor was taken from a man aged 45-60 years in good health and CMV-seropositive. Material for sequencing was PBMCs. The chain is built from TRBV19 and TRBJ2-4, with D maybe TRBD2 (5 bases). CDR3 amino acids: CASSPPFSGRSGKNIQYF. CDR3 nucleotide sequence: TGTGCCAGTAGTCCCCCATTCAGCGGTCGGTCTGGCAAAAACATTCAGTACTTC.